This T cell receptor (beta chain) was sequenced for a study of CD8+ T cells in alopecia areata (dated by TCRdb to the late 2010s). The study in broad terms: Treated patients were enrolled in an open-label pilot trial of oral tofacitinib, 5 to 10 mg twice daily, for moderate-to-severe alopecia areata. Patients received tofacitinib for 6 to 18 months and were then followed off drug for 6 months to check for delayed response and recurrence. For the treated patients, the SALT score, which quantifies what percentage of scalp surface area is affected, served as the measure of disease severity. In both human patients and the C3H/HeJ mouse model, the study applied high-throughput TCRbeta sequencing to look at T cell clonal expansion in alopecia areata. Scalp tissue and sorted CD4+ and CD8+ peripheral blood T cells from patchy and totalis/universalis alopecia areata patients and from healthy controls were covered by human TCRbeta sequencing. Tofacitinib-treated patients had biopsies at baseline and at 4 and 24 weeks of treatment, with a later scalp biopsy in several patients. Scalp clonality was compared across normal scalp (n=4), patchy alopecia areata scalp (n=8), and alopecia totalis/universalis scalp (n=8). RNA was obtained with the PAXgene miRNA kit for fixed scalp, the miRNeasy kit for PBMCs, and the RNeasy kit for mouse skin. TCRbeta CDR3 regions were amplified by immunoSEQ multiplex PCR using 35 Vbeta forward and 13 Jbeta reverse primers. Broader findings and caveats from the paper: During tofacitinib treatment, many expanded lesional clones stuck around in both scalp and blood, and this persistence may partly explain why relapse happens after treatment is stopped. Because the treated cohort was small and had just a single nonresponder, larger studies are needed to establish links between baseline CD8+ expansion and response. Shared TCR sequences between patients were less evident than in mice, which may be partly attributable to HLA diversity in the patient population. Compared with normal scalp, lesional scalp, particularly in alopecia totalis/universalis, had higher clonality and more expanded CD8+ clones, which suggests antigenic drive. Scalp TCR repertoire analysis is complicated because resident alphabeta T cells in normal human skin are also sequenced, whereas mouse skin is dominated by gammadelta T cells. Scalp clonality and the number of expanded CD8+ clones among the top 100 scalp clones were significantly decreased by tofacitinib.

The method was the immunoSEQ multiplex PCR assay. To provide template for TCR sequencing, every sample had RNA extracted and reverse transcribed into cDNA. SuperScript III was used to make first-strand cDNA, primed with a 2:1 mix of oligo-dT and random hexamers. A synthetic immune receptor repertoire was used to assess amplification bias, and residual bias was removed computationally. The original pipeline was this. Raw reads were preprocessed to remove errors, and CDR3 was defined by IMGT conventions from the conserved cysteine to phenylalanine. To get clonality, Shannon entropy was normalized by log2 of the number of productive unique TCRs and the result was subtracted from 1. Scalp TCRbeta sequences were cross-referenced with sorted blood CD4 and CD8 repertoires so that the CD4 or CD8 identity of scalp clones could be inferred. What TCRdb holds here is the immuneACCESS table cut down to in-frame rearrangements. Part of the clones is not present; checked against another copy, under half of the missing clones reflect an unresolved V gene, and the others are unexplained. V and J calls and clone size are copied from that table; D and trimming were computed from the DNA. The sample table contains about 190,000 clones; only one count was recorded for 45% to 75% of them. Roughly 0.67% of the sample goes to the ten largest clones.

On this clone itself: The antigen this receptor binds is unknown. One base away there is no much larger clone; base qualities are not given.

Taken from cysteine to phenylalanine, the CDR3 has 12 residues. The retained sequence is limited to the CDR3, 36 bases, with the frame set at the first base. V is reduced by 5 bases and J by 7 bases, leaving a spacing of 14 bases between them. The germline V gene yields SQVTM for CDR1 and ANQGSEA for CDR2. In light of the paper, this sample's time point label describes: around 29 days on oral tofacitinib. The treatment or condition label on this specimen signifies: oral pan-JAK inhibitor, 5-10 mg twice daily. Lesional scalp punch biopsies and peripheral blood were obtained from alopecia areata patients. PBMCs were separated by density centrifugation and stained for CD3, CD4 and CD8, after which CD4+ and CD8+ T cells were sorted on a FACSAria.

The source is a human donor with alopecia areata. The chain is assembled from TRBV29-1 and TRBJ1-2, with no D gene named confidently. Specimen: CD4+ T cells sorted from blood, collected at week 4, from a patient treated with tofacitinib. This receptor carries the CDR3 CSVQPWGGGYTF. The DNA sequence reads TGCAGCGTTCAGCCATGGGGAGGTGGCTACACCTTC.